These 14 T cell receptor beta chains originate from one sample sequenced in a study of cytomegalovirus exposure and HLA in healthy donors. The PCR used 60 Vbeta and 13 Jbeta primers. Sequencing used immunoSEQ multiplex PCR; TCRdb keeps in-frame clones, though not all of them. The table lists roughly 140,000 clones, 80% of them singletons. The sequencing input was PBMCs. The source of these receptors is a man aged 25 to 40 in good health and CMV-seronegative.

As DNA, the CDR3 is TGTGCCAGCGCTATCCGGGACTCAACCTACGAGCAGTACTTC. This sequence encodes CASAIRDSTYEQYF. The chain is built from TRBV6-5 and TRBJ2-7; D perhaps matches TRBD2 (6 bases). This CDR3 spans 14 amino acids. Trimming shortened V by 8 bases and J by 2 bases, and 16 bases separated the two germline ends. Per germline, CDR1 MNHEY and CDR2 SVGAGI.

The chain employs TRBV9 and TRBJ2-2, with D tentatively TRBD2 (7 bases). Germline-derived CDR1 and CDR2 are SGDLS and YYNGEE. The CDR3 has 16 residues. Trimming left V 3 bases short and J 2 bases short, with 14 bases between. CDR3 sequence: CASSATRGANTGELFF. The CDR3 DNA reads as TGTGCCAGCAGCGCCACCCGGGGGGCCAACACCGGGGAGCTGTTTTTT. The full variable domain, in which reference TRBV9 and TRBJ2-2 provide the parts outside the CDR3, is DSGVTQTPKHLITATGQRVTLRCSPRSGDLSVYWYQQSLDQGLQFLIQYYNGEERAKGNILERFSAQQFPDLHSELNLSSLELGDSALYFCASSATRGANTGELFFGEGSRLTVL.

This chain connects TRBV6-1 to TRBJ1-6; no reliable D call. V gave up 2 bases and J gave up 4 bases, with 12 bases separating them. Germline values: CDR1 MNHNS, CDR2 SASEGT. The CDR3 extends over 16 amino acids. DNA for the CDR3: TGTGCCAGCAGTGAACTCCCAGGTGGTTATAATTCACCCCTCCACTTT. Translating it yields CASSELPGGYNSPLHF.

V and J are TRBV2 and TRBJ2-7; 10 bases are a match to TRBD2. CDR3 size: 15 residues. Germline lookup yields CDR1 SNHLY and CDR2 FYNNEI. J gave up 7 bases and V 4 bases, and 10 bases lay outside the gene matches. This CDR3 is CASSGSSGRVWEQYF. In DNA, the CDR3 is TGTGCCAGCAGTGGATCGAGCGGGAGGGTGTGGGAGCAGTACTTC.

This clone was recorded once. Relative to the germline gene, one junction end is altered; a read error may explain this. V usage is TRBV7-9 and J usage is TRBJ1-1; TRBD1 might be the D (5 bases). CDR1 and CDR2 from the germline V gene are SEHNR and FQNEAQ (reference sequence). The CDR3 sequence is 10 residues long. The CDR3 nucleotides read TGTTCCAGCAGGGTTGAGAGAATGGTCTTT. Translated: CSSRVERMVF.

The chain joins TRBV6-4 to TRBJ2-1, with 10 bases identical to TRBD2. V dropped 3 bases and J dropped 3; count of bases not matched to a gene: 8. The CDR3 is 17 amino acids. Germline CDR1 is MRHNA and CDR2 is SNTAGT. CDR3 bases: TGTGCCAGCAGTGAAACGGCTAGCGGGAGTTTCTACAATGAGCAGTTCTTC. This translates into CASSETASGSFYNEQFF.

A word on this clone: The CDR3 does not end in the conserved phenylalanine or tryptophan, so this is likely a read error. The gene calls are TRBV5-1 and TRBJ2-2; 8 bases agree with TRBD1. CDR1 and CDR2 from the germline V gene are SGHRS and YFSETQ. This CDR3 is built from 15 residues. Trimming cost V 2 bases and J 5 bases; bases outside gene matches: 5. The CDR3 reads CASSFRTGKTGELFL. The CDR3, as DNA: TGCGCCAGCAGCTTCCGGACAGGGAAGACCGGGGAGCTGTTTCTT.

This CDR3 is CASSDPPGGRETQYF. CDR3 DNA: TGTGCCAGCAGCGACCCTCCAGGGGGTCGAGAGACCCAGTACTTC. The chain couples TRBV5-4 to TRBJ2-5; TRBD1 aligns across 7 bases. The germline gives CDR1 SGHNT, CDR2 YYREEE (reference sequence). The length of the CDR3 is 15 residues. The V and J ends lost 4 bases and 4 bases, in that order; junction bases with no gene match: 10.

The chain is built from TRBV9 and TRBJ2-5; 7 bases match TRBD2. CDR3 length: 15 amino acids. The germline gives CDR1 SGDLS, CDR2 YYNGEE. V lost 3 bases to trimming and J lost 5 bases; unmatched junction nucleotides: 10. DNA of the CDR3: TGTGCCAGCAGCGCGCTAGGACTAGTTCGGGAGACCCAGTACTTC. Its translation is CASSALGLVRETQYF.

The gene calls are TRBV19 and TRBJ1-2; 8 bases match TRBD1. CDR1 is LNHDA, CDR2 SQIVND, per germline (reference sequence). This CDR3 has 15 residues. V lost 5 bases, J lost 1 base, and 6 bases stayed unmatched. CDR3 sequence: CASSSGTGFNYGYTF. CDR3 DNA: TGTGCCAGTAGTTCCGGGACAGGCTTTAACTATGGCTACACCTTC.

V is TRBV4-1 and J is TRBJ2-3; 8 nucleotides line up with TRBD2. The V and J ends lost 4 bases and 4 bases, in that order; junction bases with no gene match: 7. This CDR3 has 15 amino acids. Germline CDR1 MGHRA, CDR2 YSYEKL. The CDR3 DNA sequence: TGCGCCAGCAGCCTAACCAGCGGGAGCTCAGATACGCAGTATTTT. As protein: CASSLTSGSSDTQYF.

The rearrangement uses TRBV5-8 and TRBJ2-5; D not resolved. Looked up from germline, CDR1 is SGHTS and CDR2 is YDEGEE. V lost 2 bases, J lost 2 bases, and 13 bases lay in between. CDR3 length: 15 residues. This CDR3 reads CASSLYIPLQETQYF. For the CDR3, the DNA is TGTGCCAGCAGCTTATACATTCCCTTGCAAGAGACCCAGTACTTC.

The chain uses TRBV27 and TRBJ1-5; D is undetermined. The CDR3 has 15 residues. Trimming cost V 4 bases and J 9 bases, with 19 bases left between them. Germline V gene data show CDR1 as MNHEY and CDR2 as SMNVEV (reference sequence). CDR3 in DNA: TGTGCCAGCAGTTACCCCCGACGGGAGGGTCCGCCCCAGCATTTT. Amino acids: CASSYPRREGPPQHF.

CDR3 sequence (DNA): TGTGCCAGCAGCTTGGGTTCCACCATAGCGAACACCGGGGAGCTGTTTTTT. It translates to CASSLGSTIANTGELFF. The V gene is TRBV5-8, the J gene TRBJ2-2; no firm D call. V shed 0 bases and J shed 0 bases, with 12 bases lying between them. This CDR3 spans 17 amino acids. The germline V gene has CDR1 SGHTS and CDR2 YDEGEE.